One sample yielded the 9 T cell receptor beta chains listed below, sequenced in a study of blood T cell repertoires in COVID-19. The repertoire was sequenced with immunoSEQ multiplex PCR; TCRdb's copy has only in-frame clones and lacks some. The sample contains 250,000 or so clones, 86% of which appear only once. Source material: peripheral blood. These receptors originate from a man aged 60-69 years with acute or convalescent COVID-19.

The chain is built from TRBV7-2 and TRBJ1-1, with TRBD1 as a possible D gene (6 bases). Germline-derived CDR1 and CDR2 are SGHTA and FQGNSA. Trimming stripped 1 base from V and 0 bases from J, with 12 bases between. This CDR3 region has 16 residues. The CDR3 is CASSLVWGPMNTEAFF. CDR3 coding DNA: TGTGCCAGCAGCTTAGTCTGGGGGCCCATGAACACTGAAGCTTTCTTT.

The chain recombines TRBV19 with TRBJ1-1; maybe TRBD1 (5 bases). CDR1 is LNHDA, CDR2 SQIVND, per germline (reference sequence). The CDR3 spans 14 residues. Trimming pared 5 bases from V and 4 bases from J, leaving 14 bases between. CDR3 loop: CASSPTGGGTEAFF. The DNA of the CDR3 is TGTGCCAGTAGTCCGACGGGCGGGGGCACTGAAGCTTTCTTT.

Only a few counts were recorded for this clone. This chain connects TRBV5-1 to TRBJ2-7; 9 nucleotides line up with TRBD1. The trim removed 0 bases at V and 3 bases at J, leaving 7 bases unmatched. CDR1 and CDR2 from the germline V gene are SGHRS and YFSETQ. This CDR3 has 16 residues. The CDR3 spells CASSLALGTGSYEQYF. CDR3 bases: TGCGCCAGCAGCTTGGCCCTAGGGACAGGGAGCTACGAGCAGTACTTC.

In its sample, this clone was seen once. The V call is TRBV7-2, the J call TRBJ2-7; TRBD2 aligns across 13 bases. The CDR3 has 15 amino acids. J gave up 5 bases and V 1 base, and 2 bases lay outside the gene matches. In germline, CDR1 is SGHTA, CDR2 FQGNSA. Here the CDR3 DNA reads TGTGCCAGCAGCTTAGAAGGGACTAGCGGGAACGAGCAGTACTTC. Protein sequence: CASSLEGTSGNEQYF.

This chain connects TRBV6-5 to TRBJ1-5; 10 bases align to TRBD1. Unmatched junction bases numbered 6, after V lost 8 bases and J lost 2 bases. CDR1 and CDR2 (germline): MNHEY, SVGAGI. This CDR3 is built from 15 residues. The CDR3 spells CASGGQGDGNQPQHF. CDR3 DNA sequence: TGTGCCAGCGGAGGACAGGGGGACGGCAATCAGCCCCAGCATTTT.

The chain carries TRBV27 and TRBJ1-5; weak D call: TRBD1 (6 bases). V lost 3 bases and J 2 bases, leaving 14 bases between the germline ends. CDR1 is MNHEY and CDR2 is SMNVEV in the germline V gene (reference sequence). This CDR3 is 16 amino acids long. CDR3 region: CASSFGGAIGNQPQHF. The CDR3 nucleotides read TGTGCCAGCAGTTTTGGGGGGGCTATCGGCAATCAGCCCCAGCATTTT.

The V call is TRBV7-2, the J call TRBJ2-2; TRBD2 is a possible D gene (5 bases). CDR1 SGHTA and CDR2 FQGNSA come from the germline V gene. V lost 8 bases and J 1 base, leaving 14 bases between the germline ends. This CDR3 spans 15 amino acids. CDR3 DNA: TGTGCCAGCCCCGGGCCGGGAAGGAACACCGGGGAGCTGTTTTTT. Amino acid sequence: CASPGPGRNTGELFF.

The chain recombines TRBV5-8 with TRBJ2-7; D gene uncertain. The CDR3 runs to 12 residues. V was clipped by 5 bases and J by 1 base, with 7 bases between them. CDR1 is SGHTS and CDR2 is YDEGEE in the germline V gene. Here the CDR3 reads CASRKHSYEQYF. CDR3 coding DNA: TGTGCCAGCAGAAAACATTCCTACGAGCAGTACTTC.

This rearrangement joins TRBV5-6 to TRBJ1-3, with TRBD1 as a possible D gene (5 bases). Trimming cost V 4 bases and J 1 base, with 12 bases left between them. The CDR3 sequence is 15 residues long. Germline V lookup: CDR1 SGHDT, CDR2 YYEEEE. The CDR3 DNA reads as TGTGCCAGCAGCGACTTCAGGGTTTCTGGAAACACCATATATTTT. Protein product: CASSDFRVSGNTIYF.